A selection of T cell receptor beta chains follows, all from one sample in a study of blood T cell repertoires in COVID-19. The table came from immunoSEQ multiplex PCR; TCRdb's copy has only in-frame clones and leaves some out. The sample records tens of thousands of clones, over 65% being singletons. Sequenced input: peripheral blood. The origin of the receptors is a woman aged 65 to 85 with acute or convalescent COVID-19. The CDR3 runs from the conserved cysteine through the conserved F or W. A D gene is named only where the DNA matches it firmly. Some rows have no size entry. The others give once, few or many, or a class for an expanded clone.

.,TRBV6-9,few,TRBJ1-4,TGTGCCAGCAGTTGCCCGACGGACTATGAAAAACTGTTTTTT,CASSCPTDYEKLFF
TRBD2,TRBV5-1,.,TRBJ2-2,TGCGCCAGCAGCACCCCTGGACTAGCGGGAGGGGTAGCCACCGGGGAGCTGTTTTTT,CASSTPGLAGGVATGELFF
TRBD2,TRBV5-8,once,TRBJ2-1,TGTGCCAGCAGCATAAAGGGGGGGACTAGCAGGAATGAGCAGTTCTTC,CASSIKGGTSRNEQFF
TRBD1,TRBV7-9,once,TRBJ1-1,TGTGCCAGCAGCCTCGGACAGGGAGGAGCTTTCTTT,CASSLGQGGAFF
TRBD1,TRBV28,.,TRBJ2-7,TGTGCCAGCAGACTGGGGGGGACAGGGTATCATCACGAGCAGTACTTC,CASRLGGTGYHHEQYF
.,TRBV6-2/TRBV6-3,.,TRBJ2-7,TGTGCCAGCAGTTACGGTAGATCCGAGCAGTACTTC,CASSYGRSEQYF
TRBD2,TRBV28,.,TRBJ2-3,TGTGCCAGCAGTGGAACAGCCTTAGCGGGACGAAGCACAGATACGCAGTATTTT,CASSGTALAGRSTDTQYF
.,TRBV4-3,.,TRBJ1-1,TGCGCCAGCAGCCAAGCTCCCCACACTGAAGCTTTCTTT,CASSQAPHTEAFF
TRBD1,TRBV25-1,.,TRBJ2-5,TGTGCCAGCAGTGAATATCGCCAGGGGGCAGAGACCCAGTACTTC,CASSEYRQGAETQYF
TRBD2,TRBV19,.,TRBJ2-7,TGTGCCAGTAGTATGAGCGGGGGGAACTACGAGCAGTACTTC,CASSMSGGNYEQYF